This passage covers 24 T cell receptor beta chains from one sample sequenced in a study of T cells in localized non-small cell lung cancer (dated by TCRdb to 2020 to 2021). The library was generated by the immunoSEQ multiplex PCR assay. Held by TCRdb, this immuneACCESS table contains in-frame sequences only and omits some clones. Under half of the omission traces to an unresolved V gene where checked; the cause of the rest is unknown. In all, the sample holds under 40,000 clones, and around 93% of those were seen once. The ten largest clones add up to 7% to 9.5% of the sample. Source: peripheral blood, taken before any cancer treatment. The receptor source for this set is a female donor older than 55 with stage I lung adenocarcinoma.

The gene calls are TRBV28 and TRBJ1-5, with D possibly being TRBD1 (6 bases). Per germline, CDR1 MDHEN and CDR2 SYDVKM. This CDR3 comprises 14 residues. With 8 bases removed from V and 0 bases from J, the gap between germline ends came to 11 bases. CDR3 bases: TGTGCCAGCCTTCCGGACAGTAGCAATCAGCCCCAGCATTTT. Its protein is CASLPDSSNQPQHF. The full variable domain, completed using reference TRBV28 and TRBJ1-5, is DVKVTQSSRYLVKRTGEKVFLECVQDMDHENMFWYRQDPGLGLRLIYFSYDVKMKEKGDIPEGYSVSREKKERFSLILESASTNQTSMYLCASLPDSSNQPQHFGDGTRLSIL.

This chain uses TRBV19 with TRBJ1-2; TRBD1 aligns across 9 bases. Germline V gives CDR1 LNHDA, CDR2 SQIVND (reference sequence). The CDR3 is 16 residues long. Germline trimming cut 6 bases from V and 7 bases from J; bases unmatched to any gene: 15. DNA of the CDR3: TGTGCCAGTAGCCCACAGGGGGCGGCGAAAGTGGCTGGCTACACCTTC. Protein product: CASSPQGAAKVAGYTF.

Here the CDR3 DNA reads TGTGCCAGCAGTTTATTATCGGGGTACCATCATCAGCCCCAGCATTTT. Its protein product is CASSLLSGYHHQPQHF. The chain is built from TRBV28 and TRBJ1-5, with D hard to call. CDR1 is MDHEN, CDR2 SYDVKM, per germline. This CDR3 is 16 amino acids long. With 1 base removed from V and 5 bases from J, the gap between germline ends came to 15 bases. Complete variable domain (other parts from reference TRBV28 and TRBJ1-5): DVKVTQSSRYLVKRTGEKVFLECVQDMDHENMFWYRQDPGLGLRLIYFSYDVKMKEKGDIPEGYSVSREKKERFSLILESASTNQTSMYLCASSLLSGYHHQPQHFGDGTRLSIL.

The chain carries TRBV11-3 and TRBJ2-2, with 7 bases matching TRBD2. The CDR3 extends over 17 amino acids. From germline, CDR1 is SGHNT and CDR2 YENEEA. V was clipped by 3 bases and J by 1 base; unmatched bases: 8. The chain's CDR3 is CASSFQWRERNTGELFF. The DNA of the CDR3 is TGTGCCAGCAGCTTTCAATGGCGGGAGAGGAACACCGGGGAGCTGTTTTTT.

The chain recombines TRBV6-5 with TRBJ2-5, with D possibly matching TRBD1 (5 bases). Germline V CDR1 and CDR2: MNHEY, SVGAGI. The CDR3 contains 13 residues. Trimming shortened V by 0 bases and J by 5 bases, and 7 bases separated the two germline ends. The DNA of the CDR3 is TGTGCCAGCAGTTACTCAGGGGTCGAGACCCAGTACTTC. It yields the protein CASSYSGVETQYF.

The genes are TRBV23-1 and TRBJ1-2, with a tentative D call TRBD1 (6 bases). TRBV23-1 is classed as an ORF, of uncertain function. V lost 0 bases and J 6 bases, leaving 23 bases between the germline ends. The CDR3 runs 18 residues. DNA for the CDR3: TGCGCCAGCAGTCAATCGTCGCTGAGGCAGGGGAGCAGTAATGGCTACACCTTC. Its protein product is CASSQSSLRQGSSNGYTF.

The chain employs TRBV4-3 and TRBJ2-2; either TRBD1 or TRBD2 may supply D (6 bases each). The CDR3 runs to 14 residues. V was pared by 0 bases and J by 9 bases, with 11 bases between. CDR1 is LGHNA and CDR2 is YSLEER in the germline V gene. CDR3 sequence (DNA): TGCGCCAGCAGCCAAGAACGGGGGCTAAGGGAGCTGTTTTTT. Translation gives CASSQERGLRELFF.

This chain links TRBV7-9 with TRBJ2-4; 10 bases are a match to TRBD1. Germline V gives CDR1 SEHNR, CDR2 FQNEAQ (reference sequence). V gave up 5 bases and J gave up 3 bases; unmatched junction bases: 13. The CDR3 runs 18 residues. The CDR3 nucleotides read TGTGCCAGCAGCGAAACCGGGACAGGGGTGGCTGACAAAAACATTCAGTACTTC. Protein product: CASSETGTGVADKNIQYF.

The chain carries TRBV30 and TRBJ1-2; D unresolved. Trimming removed 4 bases at V and 0 bases at J, with 3 bases between. In germline, CDR1 is GTSNPN, CDR2 SVGIG (reference sequence). The CDR3 length is 11 residues. Written as DNA, the CDR3 is TGTGCCTGGACGACTAACTATGGCTACACCTTC. Amino acid sequence: CAWTTNYGYTF.

The chain has TRBV5-4 and TRBJ2-3; a weak D match, TRBD1 (5 bases). The CDR3 consists of 16 residues. Germline loops: CDR1 SGHNT, CDR2 YYREEE (reference sequence). The V end was cut by 4 bases, the J end by 0 bases, with 15 bases between. This CDR3 is CASSPALTASTDTQYF. The CDR3 nucleotides read TGTGCCAGCAGCCCAGCTCTGACAGCCAGCACAGATACGCAGTATTTT.

The gene calls are TRBV10-3 and TRBJ1-1; D might be TRBD1 (5 bases). The CDR3 is 16 amino acids. CDR1 and CDR2 from the germline V gene are ENHRY and SYGVKD. V was cut by 2 bases and J by 1 base, with 14 bases left in between. The chain's CDR3 is CAISEPSVRGNTEAFF. The DNA of the CDR3 is TGTGCCATCAGTGAGCCCAGTGTGAGGGGGAACACTGAAGCTTTCTTT.

V gene TRBV7-8 combines with J gene TRBJ1-4; 7 nucleotides line up with TRBD1. Germline assignment: CDR1 SGHVS and CDR2 FQNEAQ. The length of the CDR3 is 16 residues. V trimming: 4 bases; J trimming: 1 base; junction bases outside the gene matches: 6. This chain's CDR3 is CASSSEGARTNEKLFF. Here the CDR3 DNA reads TGTGCCAGCAGCTCCGAGGGGGCCAGAACTAATGAAAAACTGTTTTTT.

The V and J genes are TRBV6-4 and TRBJ1-5; D gene ambiguous. The germline CDR1 and CDR2 sequences are MRHNA and SNTAGT. V was shortened by 8 bases and J by 5 bases, with 13 bases between the two germline ends. The CDR3 runs 13 residues. The CDR3 loop reads CASPDTRDQPQHF. DNA of the CDR3: TGTGCCAGCCCCGACACAAGGGATCAGCCCCAGCATTTT.

This chain uses TRBV5-4 with TRBJ2-2; TRBD2 matches 9 bases. CDR1 is SGHNT, CDR2 YYREEE, per germline (reference sequence). This CDR3 contains 19 residues. The J segment lost 0 bases and the V segment lost 0 bases, leaving 9 bases of the junction unmatched. CDR3 loop: CASSLAWGSGGTNTGELFF. Here the CDR3 DNA reads TGTGCCAGCAGCTTGGCTTGGGGGAGCGGGGGGACGAACACCGGGGAGCTGTTTTTT.

The chain has TRBV4-1 and TRBJ1-5; a possible D gene is TRBD1 (6 bases). The CDR3 runs to 16 residues. CDR1 and CDR2 (germline): MGHRA, YSYEKL. The V gene lost 1 base and the J gene lost 5 bases, with 15 bases spanning the gap. The CDR3 protein is CASSQVPGRGDQPQHF. DNA for the CDR3: TGCGCCAGCAGCCAAGTACCCGGCAGGGGAGATCAGCCCCAGCATTTT.

The CDR3 sequence: CASSSRTGTNYGYTF. The CDR3 coding sequence is TGTGCCAGCAGCTCCCGGACAGGGACGAACTATGGCTACACCTTC. The chain couples TRBV7-2 to TRBJ1-2; 8 nucleotides match TRBD1. V lost 4 bases and J lost 2; bases outside the gene matches: 6. This CDR3 has 15 residues. The germline gives CDR1 SGHTA, CDR2 FQGNSA.

For the CDR3, the DNA is TGCGCCAGCAGCCAAGAAGGACGGGAGACCCAGTACTTC. Translated: CASSQEGRETQYF. The rearrangement joins TRBV4-3 to TRBJ2-5, with unresolved D. The CDR3 is 13 residues long. The germline CDR1 and CDR2 sequences are LGHNA and YSLEER. The V gene lost 0 bases and the J gene lost 5 bases, with 7 bases spanning the gap.

The V call is TRBV19, the J call TRBJ1-1, with 8 bases fitting TRBD1. Germline values: CDR1 LNHDA, CDR2 SQIVND (reference sequence). The V segment lost 7 bases and the J segment 5 bases; nucleotides outside the gene matches: 24. The CDR3 has 19 amino acids. CDR3 sequence: CASTTRGTGGGGMRTEAFF. CDR3 nucleotides: TGTGCCAGTACTACTCGGGGGACAGGAGGAGGAGGAATGAGGACTGAAGCTTTCTTT. The full variable domain, its missing parts supplied by reference TRBV19 and TRBJ1-1, is DGGITQSPKYLFRKEGQNVTLSCEQNLNHDAMYWYRQDPGQGLRLIYYSQIVNDFQKGDIAEGYSVSREKKESFPLTVTSAQKNPTAFYLCASTTRGTGGGGMRTEAFFGQGTRLTVV.

The V and J genes are TRBV28 and TRBJ1-4; D is unresolved. Per germline, CDR1 MDHEN and CDR2 SYDVKM. The V gene lost 8 bases and the J gene lost 8 bases, with 12 bases spanning the gap. The CDR3 extends over 12 amino acids. The DNA of the CDR3 is TGTGCCAGCCTCTCCGGAGGAGAAAAACTGTTTTTT. Translated: CASLSGGEKLFF.

The chain links TRBV7-2 to TRBJ1-2, with 8 bases that match TRBD1. J was trimmed by 8 bases and V by 2 bases; bases with no gene match: 10. CDR3 length: 15 residues. From germline, CDR1 is SGHTA and CDR2 FQGNSA. In nucleotides, the CDR3 is TGTGCCAGCAGCTTACCCCAGGGGGCGGTTTTCGGCTACACCTTC. Its protein is CASSLPQGAVFGYTF.

The CDR3 is CASGFRTGQGTGELFF. CDR3 sequence (DNA): TGTGCTAGTGGTTTTCGGACAGGCCAGGGCACCGGGGAGCTGTTTTTT. This chain links TRBV12-5 with TRBJ2-2, with 7 bases that match TRBD1. The junction had 8 bases not matched to a gene; V was cut back by 3 bases and J by 4 bases. Germline V gene sequence: CDR1 LGHNT, CDR2 FRNRAP. The CDR3 is made up of 16 amino acids.

This chain links TRBV28 with TRBJ1-1, with D perhaps TRBD1 (6 bases). From germline, CDR1 is MDHEN and CDR2 SYDVKM. V was clipped by 7 bases and J by 0 bases, with 9 bases between them. CDR3 length equals 13 residues. CDR3 sequence reads: CASTGQMNTEAFF. The CDR3 DNA sequence: TGTGCCAGCACCGGACAGATGAACACTGAAGCTTTCTTT.

The gene calls are TRBV10-1 and TRBJ1-5; 8 nucleotides align to TRBD1. Trimming took 6 bases from V and 3 from J; bases not matched to a gene: 10. This CDR3 is 16 amino acids long. Per germline, CDR1 WNHNN and CDR2 SYGVQD (reference sequence). In nucleotides, the CDR3 is TGCGCCAGCAGCGCAGGGGGCTTAGGGAACAATCAGCCCCAGCATTTT. It encodes CASSAGGLGNNQPQHF.

J is TRBJ2-2 and V is TRBV6-1; 7 positions match TRBD1. The CDR3 extends over 18 amino acids. Germline V gene lookup returns CDR1 MNHNS and CDR2 SASEGT. With V trimmed by 0 bases and J by 4 bases, 11 bases remained unmatched. The DNA for the CDR3 is TGTGCCAGCAGTGAAGCTGGACGACAGGGTAGGGGCACCGGGGAGCTGTTTTTT. Translating gives CASSEAGRQGRGTGELFF.